The source of this T cell receptor beta chain is a study of cytomegalovirus exposure and HLA in healthy donors. A remark on this clone: What it recognizes is unknown.

The V and J ends lost 6 bases and 1 base respectively, with 16 bases between them. This CDR3 comprises 15 residues. Germline V lookup: CDR1 SGHNT, CDR2 YYREEE (reference sequence). PCR primers comprised 60 Vbeta and 13 Jbeta primers. The table came from immunoSEQ multiplex PCR; TCRdb's copy has only in-frame clones and leaves some out. The sample has about 98,000 clones; about 81% are singletons. Study-level results: As was reported, the HLA-A and HLA-B alleles of most subjects were accurately predicted from TCR beta sequences. V- and J-gene trimming of TCR beta was linked (in a later analysis) to a missense DCLRE1C variant. There was a cluster of highly shared sequence variants that was likely a sequencing artifact.

Sampled while nominally healthy, donors likely had unrecorded immune exposures. The source is a middle-aged man in good health and CMV-seronegative. Sequencing was performed on PBMCs. V usage is TRBV5-4 and J usage is TRBJ2-5; maybe TRBD1 (6 bases). The CDR3 is CASTQGPTGQETQYF. The CDR3 bases are TGTGCCAGCACCCAGGGCCCGACAGGCCAAGAGACCCAGTACTTC. Using reference TRBV5-4 and TRBJ2-5 for the parts outside the CDR3, the full variable domain is ETGVTQSPTHLIKTRGQQVTLRCSSQSGHNTVSWYQQALGQGPQFIFQYYREEENGRGNFPPRFSGLQFPNYSSELNVNALELDDSALYLCASTQGPTGQETQYFGPGTRLLVL.